This is a list of T cell receptor beta chains from one sample in a study of shared clonotypes between healthy human individuals. Only in-frame clones appear in the TCRdb table, and some are missing; sequencing was by immunoSEQ multiplex PCR. This table has about 2 million clones, about 95% appearing once. The sample comprised naive CD8+ T cells sorted from blood. Receptors were obtained from a man younger than 30 in good health. CDR3s include the opening cysteine and the closing phenylalanine or tryptophan. Fields, in order: clone size, D gene, J gene, V gene, CDR3 DNA, CDR3 protein. The D gene is left open where the match is weak. The size entry is marked missing in some rows and otherwise reads once, few, many or a size class.

clone size: .; D gene: .; J gene: TRBJ2-3; V gene: TRBV27; CDR3 DNA: TGTGCCAGCAGTCCCCTCGAGGGGCGGCTTGGCGAATATTTT; CDR3 protein: CASSPLEGRLGEYF
clone size: .; D gene: TRBD2; J gene: TRBJ2-3; V gene: TRBV7-2; CDR3 DNA: TGTGCCAGCAGCACCGGGACTATCGGGGGAGATACGCAGTATTTT; CDR3 protein: CASSTGTIGGDTQYF
clone size: .; D gene: .; J gene: TRBJ1-2; V gene: TRBV5-5; CDR3 DNA: TGTGCCAGCAGCGTCCTCGGGGCAGCTAACTATGGCTACACCTTC; CDR3 protein: CASSVLGAANYGYTF
clone size: few; D gene: .; J gene: TRBJ1-2; V gene: TRBV4-1; CDR3 DNA: TGCGCCAGCACCGATGGGGGCTATGGCTACACCTTC; CDR3 protein: CASTDGGYGYTF
clone size: .; D gene: TRBD2; J gene: TRBJ2-3; V gene: TRBV27; CDR3 DNA: TGTGCCAGCAGTCGGGGACTAGCGGATACGCAGTATTTT; CDR3 protein: CASSRGLADTQYF
clone size: .; D gene: .; J gene: TRBJ2-1; V gene: TRBV13; CDR3 DNA: TGTGCCAGCAGCTCGAGATTGGGTGGCCCTAATGAGCAGTTCTTC; CDR3 protein: CASSSRLGGPNEQFF
clone size: .; D gene: TRBD2; J gene: TRBJ2-5; V gene: TRBV13; CDR3 DNA: TGTGCCAGCAGCACTAGCGGGGGGGAGACCCAGTACTTC; CDR3 protein: CASSTSGGETQYF
clone size: .; D gene: .; J gene: TRBJ2-3; V gene: TRBV6-1; CDR3 DNA: TGTGCCAGCATTCAAAGCGGAGATACGCAGTATTTT; CDR3 protein: CASIQSGDTQYF
clone size: .; D gene: TRBD1; J gene: TRBJ1-5; V gene: TRBV28; CDR3 DNA: TGTGCCAGCAGCCCGACAGGGCTAAATCAGCCCCAGCATTTT; CDR3 protein: CASSPTGLNQPQHF
clone size: .; D gene: .; J gene: TRBJ2-5; V gene: TRBV28; CDR3 DNA: TGTGCCAGCAGTGAACTAGGGGGGCAAGAGACCCAGTACTTC; CDR3 protein: CASSELGGQETQYF
clone size: .; D gene: TRBD2; J gene: TRBJ2-1; V gene: TRBV10-3; CDR3 DNA: TGTGCCATCAGTGAGTCGACGGGACTAGCGGCCCATGAGCAGTTCTTC; CDR3 protein: CAISESTGLAAHEQFF
clone size: .; D gene: .; J gene: TRBJ2-1; V gene: TRBV10-1; CDR3 DNA: TGCGCCAGCAGTGCGGGACTGACCAATGAGCAGTTCTTC; CDR3 protein: CASSAGLTNEQFF
clone size: .; D gene: .; J gene: TRBJ2-1; V gene: TRBV15; CDR3 DNA: TGTGCCACCAGCAGAGATCTCGGGGTACTCAATGAGCAGTTCTTC; CDR3 protein: CATSRDLGVLNEQFF
clone size: .; D gene: TRBD1; J gene: TRBJ2-7; V gene: TRBV27; CDR3 DNA: TGTGCCAGCAGTGTCCCGGGACAGGGATACGAGCAGTACTTC; CDR3 protein: CASSVPGQGYEQYF
clone size: .; D gene: .; J gene: TRBJ2-2; V gene: TRBV5-4; CDR3 DNA: TGTGCCAGCAGCTTTCAGAACACCGGGGAGCTGTTTTTT; CDR3 protein: CASSFQNTGELFF
clone size: .; D gene: TRBD1; J gene: TRBJ2-7; V gene: TRBV11-2; CDR3 DNA: TGTGCCAGCAGCTTCGGGACAGGTACGGGATACGAGCAGTACTTC; CDR3 protein: CASSFGTGTGYEQYF
clone size: .; D gene: .; J gene: TRBJ2-6; V gene: TRBV15; CDR3 DNA: TGTGCCACCAGCAGGGTCTCTGGGGCCAACGTCCTGACTTTC; CDR3 protein: CATSRVSGANVLTF
clone size: .; D gene: .; J gene: TRBJ2-5; V gene: TRBV6-5; CDR3 DNA: TGTGCCAGCAGTTACTCAGGGGGGCTGAGGGAGACCCAGTACTTC; CDR3 protein: CASSYSGGLRETQYF
clone size: .; D gene: TRBD2; J gene: TRBJ2-2; V gene: TRBV30; CDR3 DNA: TGTGCCTGCGGGGGGGCCTTCGGGGAGCTGTTTTTT; CDR3 protein: CACGGAFGELFF
clone size: .; D gene: .; J gene: TRBJ2-3; V gene: TRBV27; CDR3 DNA: TGTGCCAGCAGTTTGTCACAAAACACAGATACGCAGTATTTT; CDR3 protein: CASSLSQNTDTQYF
clone size: .; D gene: TRBD2; J gene: TRBJ2-3; V gene: TRBV7-8; CDR3 DNA: TGTGCCAGCAGCCCAGCGGCGGGGGGGGATACGCAGTATTTT; CDR3 protein: CASSPAAGGDTQYF
clone size: .; D gene: TRBD1; J gene: TRBJ1-1; V gene: TRBV18; CDR3 DNA: TGTGCCAGCTCACCACTGGGACAGGGGAACACTGAAGCTTTCTTT; CDR3 protein: CASSPLGQGNTEAFF
clone size: .; D gene: .; J gene: TRBJ2-7; V gene: TRBV6-5; CDR3 DNA: TGTGCCAGCAGTTCAGGGAGTAGAGACGAGCAGTACTTC; CDR3 protein: CASSSGSRDEQYF
clone size: .; D gene: TRBD1; J gene: TRBJ2-7; V gene: TRBV9; CDR3 DNA: TGTGCCAGCAGCGTAGACGGACAGGGGGTCTACGAGCAGTACTTC; CDR3 protein: CASSVDGQGVYEQYF
clone size: once; D gene: TRBD2; J gene: TRBJ2-3; V gene: TRBV11-2; CDR3 DNA: TGTGCCAGCGATGGGGCTAGCGGGAACACAGATACGCAGTATTTT; CDR3 protein: CASDGASGNTDTQYF